This passage covers 8 T cell receptor beta chains from one sample sequenced in a study of siplizumab effects on memory and regulatory T cells. Some clones are missing from TCRdb's copy, which holds only in-frame ones; the method was immunoSEQ multiplex PCR. The sample records roughly 62,000 clones, roughly 93% being singletons. Sequenced input: CD8+ T cells sorted from blood. These receptors all stem from a human donor in good health.

The chain couples TRBV25-1 to TRBJ1-2; a weak D match, TRBD1 (5 bases). Between the trimmed V and J ends, which lost 4 bases and 3 bases, there was a span of 9 bases. Germline V gene data show CDR1 as MGHDK and CDR2 as SYGVNS. CDR3 size: 13 residues. CDR3 in DNA: TGTGCCAGCAGTGGGGACGGAGACTATGGCTACACCTTC. It specifies CASSGDGDYGYTF.

The J gene is TRBJ1-1, the V gene TRBV25-1, with D possibly TRBD1 on 5 matching bases. The germline V gene encodes CDR1 MGHDK and CDR2 SYGVNS. The ends were cut back, 5 bases at V and 0 bases at J, with 7 bases in the middle. The CDR3 covers 13 residues. The CDR3 sequence is CASSRGVNTEAFF. In nucleotides, the CDR3 is TGTGCCAGCAGTCGAGGGGTGAACACTGAAGCTTTCTTT.

The chain uses TRBV19 and TRBJ2-7; 7 positions match TRBD2. The germline V gene has CDR1 LNHDA and CDR2 SQIVND (reference sequence). This CDR3 is 16 amino acids long. V dropped 4 bases and J dropped 1; count of bases not matched to a gene: 10. The CDR3 DNA is TGTGCCAGTAGTACGGCTAGCGGAGGACTGTCCTACGAGCAGTACTTC. Residues: CASSTASGGLSYEQYF.

This chain joins TRBV4-1 and TRBJ2-1; weak D call: TRBD1 (5 bases). Germline CDR1 MGHRA, CDR2 YSYEKL. The CDR3 is 13 residues long. Trimming removed 1 base from V and 9 bases from J, with 10 bases in between. CDR3 nucleotides: TGCGCCAGCAGCCAAGGGGGCCGGAGTGAGCAGTTCTTC. Residues: CASSQGGRSEQFF.

This rearrangement joins TRBV29-1 to TRBJ2-1; 15 bases fit TRBD2. Unmatched junction bases numbered 7, after V lost 7 bases and J lost 6 bases. The CDR3 totals 15 residues. Germline loops: CDR1 SQVTM, CDR2 ANQGSEA. CDR3 bases: TGCAGCGATGGACTAGCGGGAGGGCCGGCCAATGAGCAGTTCTTC. Translation gives CSDGLAGGPANEQFF.

This clone is a singleton in its sample. CDR3 amino acids: CASSYGTGSSGANVLTF. The CDR3 DNA sequence: TGTGCCAGCAGCTATGGGACAGGGAGCTCTGGGGCCAACGTCCTGACTTTC. V and J are TRBV7-3 and TRBJ2-6, with 9 bases lining up with TRBD1. Germline CDR1 reads SGHTA; CDR2 reads FQGTGA. J lost 0 bases, V lost 4 bases, and 4 bases had no gene match. The CDR3 loop spans 17 amino acids.

The V call is TRBV19, the J call TRBJ2-7; D unclear. V was shortened by 7 bases and J by 2 bases, with 21 bases between the two germline ends. The V gene's germline CDR1 is LNHDA and CDR2 SQIVND (reference sequence). This CDR3 region has 16 residues. The CDR3 loop is CASTPLHPKRTYEQYF. In DNA form, the CDR3 reads TGTGCCAGTACTCCCCTGCATCCTAAGAGGACCTACGAGCAGTACTTC.

This chain uses TRBV27 with TRBJ1-2, with 10 bases matching TRBD1. Germline V lookup: CDR1 MNHEY, CDR2 SMNVEV (reference sequence). Trimming removed 5 bases from V and 5 bases from J; junction bases left unmatched: 5. This CDR3 has 14 amino acids. CDR3 sequence: CASSPRTGGYGYTF. DNA for the CDR3: TGTGCCAGCAGTCCTAGGACAGGGGGATATGGCTACACCTTC.